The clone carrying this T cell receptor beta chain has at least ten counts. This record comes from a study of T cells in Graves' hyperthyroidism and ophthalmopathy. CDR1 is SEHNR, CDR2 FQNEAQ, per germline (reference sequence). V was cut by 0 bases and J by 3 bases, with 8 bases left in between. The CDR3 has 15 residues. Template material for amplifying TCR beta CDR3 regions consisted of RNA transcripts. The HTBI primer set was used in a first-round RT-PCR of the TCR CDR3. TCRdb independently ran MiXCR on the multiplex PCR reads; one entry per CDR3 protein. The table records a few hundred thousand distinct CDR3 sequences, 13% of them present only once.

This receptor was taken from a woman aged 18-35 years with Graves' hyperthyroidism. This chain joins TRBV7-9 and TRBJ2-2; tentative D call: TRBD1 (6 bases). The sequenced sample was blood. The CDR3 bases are TGTGCCAGCAGCTTAGCGACAGGCTACACCGGGGAGCTGTTTTTT. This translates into CASSLATGYTGELFF.